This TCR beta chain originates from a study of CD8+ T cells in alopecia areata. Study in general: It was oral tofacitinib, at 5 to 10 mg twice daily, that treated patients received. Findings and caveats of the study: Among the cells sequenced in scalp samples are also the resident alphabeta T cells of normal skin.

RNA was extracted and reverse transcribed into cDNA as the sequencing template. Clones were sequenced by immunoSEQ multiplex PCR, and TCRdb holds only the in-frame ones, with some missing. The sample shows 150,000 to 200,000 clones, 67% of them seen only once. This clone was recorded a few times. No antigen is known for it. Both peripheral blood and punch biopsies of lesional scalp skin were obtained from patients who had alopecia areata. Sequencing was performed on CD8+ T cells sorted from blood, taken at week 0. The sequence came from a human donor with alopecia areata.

Here the CDR3 DNA reads TGCGCCAGCAGCTTGGAGGACCCCACAGATACGCAGTATTTT. Its translation: CASSLEDPTDTQYF. The chain recombines TRBV5-1 with TRBJ2-3; D call uncertain. Germline V gene data show CDR1 as SGHRS and CDR2 as YFSETQ. The V end was cut by 0 bases, the J end by 2 bases, with 7 bases between. This CDR3 comprises 14 residues.